This T cell receptor beta chain was sequenced in a study of sequential checkpoint blockade in melanoma. The table came from immunoSEQ multiplex PCR; TCRdb's copy has only in-frame clones and leaves some out. The sample lists over 10,000 clones, 60% to 80% seen once, with 50% in the top ten. The sample's treatment: randomized to nivolumab then ipilimumab (arm A) or the reverse (arm B). None of the patients previously received DNA-damaging chemotherapy. The J segment lost 6 bases and the V segment lost 7 bases, leaving 7 bases of the junction unmatched. There are 14 residues in the CDR3. Germline V gene lookup returns CDR1 SEHNR and CDR2 FQNEAQ (reference sequence).

This TCR derives from a human patient with melanoma. Some clones in this sample may be carry-over from other donors' samples. This chain links TRBV7-9 with TRBJ2-1; 9 bases are shared with TRBD2. Sequencing was performed on CD8+ T cells sorted from blood (inferred from file names), taken from a patient given nivolumab and ipilimumab in sequence. The CDR3 spells CASNPGTSLNEQFF. For the CDR3, the DNA is TGTGCCAGCAATCCCGGGACTAGCCTCAATGAGCAGTTCTTC.